One and the same sample provided the 19 T cell receptor beta chains below, sequenced in a study of blood T cell repertoires in COVID-19. Here immunoSEQ multiplex PCR was the method, and the copy in TCRdb shows in-frame clones only, minus some. The data hold over 95,000 clones, with 85% observed a single time. The sample taken for sequencing was peripheral blood. These receptors were taken from a human donor in a cohort sampled during active COVID-19.

The chain combines TRBV2 with TRBJ1-1; perhaps TRBD1 as D (5 bases). Germline CDR1 SNHLY, CDR2 FYNNEI. The CDR3 extends over 14 amino acids. V gave up 6 bases and J gave up 11 bases, with 22 bases separating them. The DNA of the CDR3 is TGTGCCAGCAGCTACCGGGACTCCGAAACCCTGGCTTTCTTT. As protein: CASSYRDSETLAFF.

The chain uses TRBV6-6 and TRBJ1-1; perhaps TRBD1 as D (6 bases). V shed 2 bases and J shed 1 base, with 11 bases lying between them. Looked up from germline, CDR1 is MNHNY and CDR2 is SVGAGI (reference sequence). CDR3 size: 15 residues. The CDR3 spells CASSYGQGWNTEAFF. The CDR3 nucleotides are TGTGCCAGCAGTTACGGGCAGGGGTGGAACACTGAAGCTTTCTTT.

This clone was detected only once. V usage is TRBV5-1 and J usage is TRBJ2-7; TRBD2 aligns across 8 bases. Germline CDR1 and CDR2: SGHRS and YFSETQ. There are 14 residues in the CDR3. V was pared by 2 bases and J by 3 bases, with 4 bases of the junction left unmatched. The CDR3 spells CASSFGGGNYEQYF. For the CDR3, the DNA is TGCGCCAGCAGCTTCGGCGGGGGGAACTACGAGCAGTACTTC.

The rearrangement joins TRBV14 to TRBJ1-1, with D perhaps matching TRBD1 (6 bases). CDR1 and CDR2 (germline): SGHDN, FVKESK. The CDR3 sequence is 13 residues long. Deletions cut 0 bases from V and 11 bases from J, with 13 bases between. DNA for the CDR3: TGTGCCAGCAGCCAAGATACTGGGGGCAAGGCTTTCTTT. Protein: CASSQDTGGKAFF.

CDR3 bases: TGTGCCAGCAGGCGGGGGGGCCGGACCGGGGAGCTGTTTTTT. Amino acids: CASRRGGRTGELFF. J is TRBJ2-2 and V is TRBV5-6; 9 bases fit TRBD2. Germline assignment: CDR1 SGHDT and CDR2 YYEEEE. Trimming at V came to 5 bases and at J to 5 bases, leaving 4 bases not matched to a gene. The CDR3 is 14 residues long.

This chain joins TRBV6-6 and TRBJ1-1; 9 bases map to TRBD1. The CDR3 is made up of 16 amino acids. Germline lookup yields CDR1 MNHNY and CDR2 SVGAGI (reference sequence). The V and J ends lost 4 bases and 1 base, in that order; junction bases with no gene match: 7. CDR3 DNA: TGTGCCAGCAGTTCCCAACCGGACAGGGGGAACACTGAAGCTTTCTTT. Its protein product is CASSSQPDRGNTEAFF.

The chain combines TRBV7-9 with TRBJ1-2; no clear D. The CDR3 spans 15 residues. Per the germline V gene, CDR1 is SEHNR and CDR2 is FQNEAQ (reference sequence). V was shortened by 1 base and J by 2 bases, with 11 bases between the two germline ends. The DNA of the CDR3 is TGTGCCAGCAGCTTAGGACAACTGAAAAACTATGGCTACACCTTC. Amino acids: CASSLGQLKNYGYTF.

This chain links TRBV9 with TRBJ2-7, with a possible D match to TRBD1 (6 bases). The CDR3 spans 14 residues. The germline V and J ends were trimmed by 0 bases and 2 bases, with 9 bases remaining between them. Germline loops: CDR1 SGDLS, CDR2 YYNGEE. CDR3 nucleotides: TGTGCCAGCAGCGTAGGGACAGCACCCTACGAGCAGTACTTC. Amino acids: CASSVGTAPYEQYF.

On this clone itself: Possible read error: a much larger clone is one base away. The chain employs TRBV3-1 (or the pseudogene TRBV3-2) and TRBJ2-3, with TRBD2 identical over 14 bases. The CDR3 extends over 16 amino acids. The V and J ends lost 4 bases and 1 base, in that order; junction bases with no gene match: 1. CDR1 and CDR2 from the germline V gene are LGHDT and YNNKEL (reference sequence). The CDR3 region is CASSLGLAGGTDTQYF. The CDR3 nucleotides read TGTGCCAGCAGCCTGGGACTAGCGGGGGGCACAGATACGCAGTATTTT.

V is TRBV15 and J is TRBJ2-7, with TRBD2 matching 8 bases. The junction had 8 bases not matched to a gene; V was cut back by 3 bases and J by 4 bases. From germline, CDR1 is LNHNV and CDR2 YYDKDF (reference sequence). CDR3 length equals 15 residues. The CDR3 DNA follows: TGTGCCACCAGCAGCCCCTCGGGGGGGAGATACGAGCAGTACTTC. Amino acid sequence: CATSSPSGGRYEQYF.

This clone was counted a few times. J is TRBJ2-2 and V is TRBV7-9; a weak D match, TRBD1 (6 bases). This CDR3 has 16 residues. V was cut by 2 bases and J by 5 bases, with 15 bases left in between. Germline values: CDR1 SEHNR, CDR2 FQNEAQ (reference sequence). The CDR3 loop is CASSLQVSGVTGELFF. The CDR3 coding sequence is TGTGCCAGCAGCTTACAGGTCTCAGGGGTGACCGGGGAGCTGTTTTTT.

The rearrangement joins TRBV11-1 to TRBJ2-1; 9 positions agree with TRBD1. The CDR3 covers 15 residues. CDR1 and CDR2 from the germline V gene are SGHAT and FQDESV (reference sequence). Unmatched junction bases numbered 6, after V lost 1 base and J lost 8 bases. CDR3 coding DNA: TGTGCCAGCAGCTTAGGGACAGGGGTAGGTGATGAGCAGTTCTTC. Its protein is CASSLGTGVGDEQFF.

This clone was seen a single time. The CDR3 DNA sequence: TGTGCCAGCAGCGTAAGGAGGGGCGCGGACACCGGGGAGCTGTTTTTT. Its protein is CASSVRRGADTGELFF. This sequence joins TRBV9 and TRBJ2-2, with D possibly matching TRBD2 (6 bases). This CDR3 is 16 amino acids long. V lost 1 base and J lost 3, with 13 bases in between. The V gene's germline CDR1 is SGDLS and CDR2 YYNGEE.

V gene TRBV19 combines with J gene TRBJ1-2; no definite D call. Trimming took off 8 bases at V and 3 bases at J, with 13 bases between the two ends. There are 13 residues in the CDR3. From germline, CDR1 is LNHDA and CDR2 SQIVND (reference sequence). The CDR3 reads CASSERADYGYTF. In nucleotides, the CDR3 is TGTGCCAGTTCGGAGCGAGCTGACTATGGCTACACCTTC.

Here the CDR3 reads CASSYSQGNQPQHF. CDR3 DNA sequence: TGTGCCAGCAGTTACTCGCAGGGCAATCAGCCCCAGCATTTT. This sequence joins TRBV6-5 and TRBJ1-5; D is unclear. With 0 bases removed from V and 2 bases from J, the gap between germline ends came to 5 bases. Germline CDR1 reads MNHEY; CDR2 reads SVGAGI. The CDR3 sequence is 14 residues long.

This chain joins TRBV28 and TRBJ2-3; 9 bases align to TRBD1. The J segment lost 6 bases and the V segment lost 6 bases, leaving 7 bases of the junction unmatched. Germline CDR1 is MDHEN and CDR2 is SYDVKM. The CDR3 is 14 amino acids. Written as DNA, the CDR3 is TGTGCCAGCAGCCGGGACAGGGACTCGGATACGCAGTATTTT. This gives the protein CASSRDRDSDTQYF.

This chain connects TRBV7-2 to TRBJ1-1; TRBD1 might be the D (6 bases). The length of the CDR3 is 14 residues. V was clipped by 7 bases and J by 3 bases, with 15 bases between them. Germline V lookup: CDR1 SGHTA, CDR2 FQGNSA. CDR3 bases: TGTGCCAGCACCCCAGGGGCGTATTACACTGAAGCTTTCTTT. Encoded protein: CASTPGAYYTEAFF.

V gene TRBV5-1 combines with J gene TRBJ2-3, with TRBD2 matching 14 bases. Trimming took 7 bases from V and 4 from J; bases not matched to a gene: 11. This CDR3 comprises 17 residues. CDR1 is SGHRS, CDR2 YFSETQ, per germline. CDR3 DNA: TGCGCCAGCGGGGCCGGGACTAGCGGGGGCGGGGCAGATACGCAGTATTTT. This sequence encodes CASGAGTSGGGADTQYF.

The genes are TRBV4-3 and TRBJ2-3; TRBD2 aligns across 9 bases. Germline CDR1 and CDR2: LGHNA and YSLEER. With V trimmed by 0 bases and J by 2 bases, 9 bases remained unmatched. The CDR3 totals 18 residues. CDR3 nucleotides: TGCGCCAGCAGCCAAGACGGGGTAGCGGGGGCAATCACAGATACGCAGTATTTT. It is translated as CASSQDGVAGAITDTQYF.